This T cell receptor (beta chain) was recorded in a study of cytomegalovirus exposure and HLA in healthy donors. Points on this clone: The antigen is undetermined.

Repertoires were generated with immunoSEQ multiplex PCR, while TCRdb's copy carries only in-frame clones and drops some. This table has approximately 230,000 clones, roughly 90% appearing once. General study results and limits: 164 TCR beta chains were listed as cytomegalovirus-associated.

The donors formed part of the approximately 130-subject validation cohort, distinct from the approximately 670-subject first cohort. V was pared by 4 bases and J by 5 bases, with 10 bases between. In germline, CDR1 is SGHRS, CDR2 YFSETQ. This CDR3 region has 13 residues. V gene TRBV5-1 combines with J gene TRBJ2-1; D unresolved. The sequence derives from a man younger than 35 in good health and CMV-seropositive. Source material: PBMCs. The CDR3 DNA follows: TGCGCCAGCAGCGCCACGATGAACAATGAGCAGTTCTTC. It encodes CASSATMNNEQFF.